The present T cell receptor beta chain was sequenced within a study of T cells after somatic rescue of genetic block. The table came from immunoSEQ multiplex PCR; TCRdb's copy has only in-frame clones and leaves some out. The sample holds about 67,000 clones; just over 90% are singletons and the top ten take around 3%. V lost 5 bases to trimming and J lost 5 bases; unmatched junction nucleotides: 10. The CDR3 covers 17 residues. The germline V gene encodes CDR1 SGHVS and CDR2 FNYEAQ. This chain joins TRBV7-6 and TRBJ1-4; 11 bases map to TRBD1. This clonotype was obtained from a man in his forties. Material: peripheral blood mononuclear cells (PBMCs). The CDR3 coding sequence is TGTGCCAGCAGCCCCGGGCGGGACAGGGGGTCGAATGAAAAACTGTTTTTT. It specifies CASSPGRDRGSNEKLFF.